This T cell receptor beta chain emerged from a study of cytotoxic CD8 clonotypes in ibrutinib-treated CLL. Study-wide results and caveats: Samples were collected at differing times from sustained-remission and progressing patients.

Some clones are missing from TCRdb's copy, which holds only in-frame ones; the method was immunoSEQ multiplex PCR. Found here are some 84,000 clones, around 84% of them singletons; the top ten hold under 6.5%. From germline, CDR1 is MDHEN and CDR2 SYDVKM. This CDR3 contains 18 residues. V gave up 4 bases and J gave up 1 base; unmatched junction bases: 11. With regard to this clone: What it binds is unknown.

The sequence was collected from a human donor with chronic lymphocytic leukemia. The specimen comprised PBMCs, sampled before ibrutinib treatment. The chain carries TRBV28 and TRBJ2-1; 9 nucleotides agree with TRBD2. The CDR3 loop reads CASSSPSSGRPSYNEQFF. In DNA, the CDR3 is TGTGCCAGCAGTTCCCCCTCCAGCGGGAGGCCGTCCTACAATGAGCAGTTCTTC.